One and the same sample provided the 18 T cell receptor beta chains below, sequenced in a study of T cell responses to AZD1222 COVID-19 vaccine. The protocol was immunoSEQ multiplex PCR, while the TCRdb copy is restricted to in-frame clones and leaves out a portion. The data hold about 120,000 clones, with 90% observed a single time. The source was peripheral blood, collected 28 days after the second dose of the MenACWY control vaccine. Source of these receptors: an adult who received the MenACWY meningococcal vaccine as a control.

V and J are TRBV7-2 and TRBJ2-2; D unresolved. Germline CDR1 and CDR2: SGHTA and FQGNSA. This CDR3 has 13 amino acids. V shed 5 bases and J shed 6 bases, with 10 bases lying between them. For the CDR3, the DNA is TGTGCCAGCAGCCCAGGTGGACCCGGGGAGCTGTTTTTT. Translated, it gives CASSPGGPGELFF.

This clone was seen a handful of times. The chain uses TRBV2 and TRBJ2-1; weak D call: TRBD2 (6 bases). The germline V gene has CDR1 SNHLY and CDR2 FYNNEI. There are 13 residues in the CDR3. Trimming removed 6 bases from V and 5 bases from J, with 11 bases in between. The CDR3 coding sequence is TGTGCCAGCAGGCGGGGCGGAAACAATGAGCAGTTCTTC. It encodes CASRRGGNNEQFF.

The rearrangement uses TRBV2 and TRBJ1-6; D possibly corresponds to TRBD1 (5 bases). Germline V gene lookup returns CDR1 SNHLY and CDR2 FYNNEI. Trimming removed 2 bases from V and 5 bases from J, with 10 bases in between. There are 15 residues in the CDR3. The CDR3 sequence is CASSELRGHNSPLHF. The CDR3 DNA is TGTGCCAGCAGTGAACTGAGGGGCCATAATTCACCCCTCCACTTT.

This chain links TRBV6-5 with TRBJ2-7; TRBD2 matches 13 bases. The CDR3 has 15 amino acids. The junction had 2 bases not matched to a gene; V was cut back by 6 bases and J by 0 bases. Germline V CDR1 and CDR2: MNHEY, SVGAGI. In nucleotides, the CDR3 is TGTGCCAGCAGGGGACTAGCGGGGTTCTCCTACGAGCAGTACTTC. Translating gives CASRGLAGFSYEQYF.

The chain has TRBV28 and TRBJ1-4, with D tentatively TRBD1 (6 bases). The germline V gene has CDR1 MDHEN and CDR2 SYDVKM. The CDR3 is 11 amino acids. V lost 7 bases to trimming and J lost 11 bases, with 11 bases between them. CDR3 DNA: TGTGCCAGCACTCTTACAGGGAAACTGTTTTTT. Translated: CASTLTGKLFF.

The rearrangement uses TRBV6-1 and TRBJ1-3; tentative D call: TRBD1 (5 bases). The CDR3 is 17 residues long. CDR1 is MNHNS, CDR2 SASEGT, per germline. V lost 1 base and J lost 2, with 15 bases in between. The CDR3 spells CASSEGLGDSAGNTIYF. CDR3 DNA: TGTGCCAGCAGTGAAGGGTTGGGGGACTCTGCTGGAAACACCATATATTTT.

This sequence joins TRBV3-1 (or the pseudogene TRBV3-2) and TRBJ1-3; no reliable D call. The CDR3 covers 13 residues. The germline V gene encodes CDR1 LGHDT and CDR2 YNNKEL (reference sequence). Trimming shortened V by 4 bases and J by 0 bases, and 4 bases separated the two germline ends. The CDR3: CASSRGSGNTIYF. CDR3 coding DNA: TGTGCCAGCAGCCGGGGCTCTGGAAACACCATATATTTT.

J is TRBJ1-2 and V is TRBV3-1 (or the pseudogene TRBV3-2); TRBD1 matches at 7 bases. The V and J ends lost 3 bases and 1 base, in that order; junction bases with no gene match: 2. Germline-derived CDR1 and CDR2 are LGHDT and YNNKEL (reference sequence). The CDR3 is made up of 14 amino acids. CDR3 amino acids: CASSQGQLNYGYTF. The CDR3 nucleotides are TGTGCCAGCAGCCAGGGACAGCTTAACTATGGCTACACCTTC.

J is TRBJ2-1 and V is TRBV4-2, with TRBD1 matching 7 bases. This CDR3 spans 15 amino acids. V shed 2 bases, J shed 3 bases, and the junction held 4 bases outside the gene matches. The germline V gene has CDR1 LGHNA and CDR2 YNFKEQ. CDR3 sequence: CASSQLGQDYNEQFF. CDR3 nucleotides: TGTGCCAGCAGCCAACTAGGACAGGACTACAATGAGCAGTTCTTC.

The CDR3 nucleotides read TGTGCCAGCAGCCAAGTTTGGTCACCCAGCACAGATACGCAGTATTTT. Residues: CASSQVWSPSTDTQYF. The V gene is TRBV14, the J gene TRBJ2-3; unclear D gene. This CDR3 has 16 residues. Trimming took 1 base from V and 0 from J, leaving 11 bases between them. Germline-derived CDR1 and CDR2 are SGHDN and FVKESK.

V is TRBV11-3 and J is TRBJ2-1; no firm D call. The V end was cut by 5 bases, the J end by 2 bases, with 13 bases between. The germline gives CDR1 SGHNT, CDR2 YENEEA. The CDR3 is made up of 15 amino acids. CDR3 bases: TGTGCCAGCAGCCCTAGTGGGTTCCCCTACAATGAGCAGTTCTTC. Its protein is CASSPSGFPYNEQFF.

The chain combines TRBV5-6 with TRBJ2-7, with 9 bases that match TRBD2. The CDR3 is 15 residues long. CDR1 and CDR2 (germline): SGHDT, YYEEEE. Trimming took 1 base from V and 6 from J; bases not matched to a gene: 8. The CDR3 nucleotides read TGTGCCAGCAGCTTGACTCCGGGACTAGCCGCCGAGCAGTACTTC. It translates to CASSLTPGLAAEQYF.

The chain employs TRBV16 and TRBJ1-6; no definite D call. This CDR3 has 14 amino acids. Germline V gene lookup returns CDR1 KGHSY and CDR2 FQNENV. V was pared by 0 bases and J by 7 bases, with 7 bases between. The chain's CDR3 is CASSQSLRNSPLHF. CDR3 coding DNA: TGTGCCAGCAGCCAATCGTTGCGGAATTCACCCCTCCACTTT.

V is TRBV28 and J is TRBJ2-4, with TRBD1 matching 9 bases. Trimming removed 0 bases from V and 1 base from J; junction bases left unmatched: 4. Per the germline V gene, CDR1 is MDHEN and CDR2 is SYDVKM. The CDR3 length is 17 residues. CDR3 sequence: CASSLWKQGAAKNIQYF. CDR3 coding DNA: TGTGCCAGCAGTTTATGGAAACAGGGGGCGGCCAAAAACATTCAGTACTTC.

The chain recombines TRBV28 with TRBJ1-4, with D possibly matching TRBD1 (5 bases). V lost 7 bases and J lost 14, with 14 bases in between. The CDR3 is 11 amino acids. Germline values: CDR1 MDHEN, CDR2 SYDVKM. The CDR3 nucleotides are TGTGCCAGCACCAATCGACGGGGGCTGTTTTTT. Translated, it gives CASTNRRGLFF.

The chain is built from TRBV11-2 and TRBJ2-1, with D possibly called TRBD1 or TRBD2 (5 bases each). This CDR3 contains 13 residues. Between the trimmed V and J ends, which lost 4 bases and 5 bases, there was a span of 9 bases. Germline lookup yields CDR1 SGHAT and CDR2 FQNNGV. CDR3 region: CASSSGAHNEQFF. The CDR3 nucleotides are TGTGCCAGCAGCTCCGGGGCACACAATGAGCAGTTCTTC.

The genes are TRBV5-1 and TRBJ2-1, with TRBD2 identical over 14 bases. The ends lost 0 bases at V and 6 bases at J; junction bases unmatched: 5. The germline V gene has CDR1 SGHRS and CDR2 YFSETQ. This CDR3 is built from 17 residues. In DNA form, the CDR3 reads TGCGCCAGCAGCTTGGGGGCGACTAGCGGGAGGGCCAATGAGCAGTTCTTC. Encoded protein: CASSLGATSGRANEQFF.

This clone was seen more than once but under ten times. This chain links TRBV9 with TRBJ1-1, with D tentatively TRBD1 (5 bases). The CDR3 is 17 residues long. The V gene's germline CDR1 is SGDLS and CDR2 YYNGEE. The ends were cut back, 1 base at V and 3 bases at J, with 19 bases in the middle. The CDR3 here is CASSVSVTGRADTEAFF. The DNA of the CDR3 is TGTGCCAGCAGCGTAAGCGTCACGGGCAGGGCGGACACTGAAGCTTTCTTT.